Listed below are T cell receptor beta chains from one sample, sequenced in a study of T-cell reconstitution after alpha-beta-depleted transplantation in children. MiXCR was run by TCRdb on the PCR reads, yielding one entry per CDR3 protein. Among 200,000 to 250,000 distinct CDR3 sequences listed, approximately 6.9% were seen once. The starting material was PBMCs, obtained before TCRalphabeta/CD19-depleted stem cell transplant. The receptors originated from a boy aged 2 to 10 with acute lymphoblastic leukemia, due to receive a stem cell transplant. Both conserved end residues are trimmed from each CDR3. D genes are given only for firm matches.

>TRBV20-1|TRBJ2-1|TRBD2
SASGSRLAFNEQF
>TRBV15|TRBJ2-1|TRBD2
ATQIQRTGTSGRNEQF
>TRBV5-5|TRBJ2-3|-
ASSDGTYTQY
>TRBV12-3/TRBV12-4|TRBJ1-5|-
ASSLFREQPQH
>TRBV28|TRBJ2-5|-
ASRASWAQETQY
>TRBV7-2|TRBJ2-5|TRBD1
ASSLGRPTGPETQY
>TRBV20-1|TRBJ1-4|-
SAGDSGSTNEKLF
>TRBV28|TRBJ2-3|-
ASSVSDTQY
>TRBV2|TRBJ2-1|TRBD2
ASSDERGGPHEQF
>TRBV15|TRBJ2-5|TRBD2
ATSSLTSGGWGQETQY
>TRBV7-2|TRBJ2-2|-
ASSSRDLRRELF
>TRBV7-8|TRBJ2-2|-
ASSLAGTRNTGELF
>TRBV7-2|TRBJ2-1|-
ASSPQGGHNEQF
>TRBV5-1|TRBJ2-2|TRBD2
ASSGTLNTGELF
>TRBV7-9|TRBJ2-1|TRBD2
ASSPLRGSGGASRF
>TRBV5-1|TRBJ2-7|-
ASSSTGSSYEQY
>TRBV7-2|TRBJ1-1|-
ASSLARGEGTEAF
>TRBV2|TRBJ2-7|-
ASSTQGGVSYEQY
>TRBV5-6|TRBJ2-7|-
ASSWKDGYEQY
>TRBV20-1|TRBJ2-1|TRBD2
SAMRTSGTQSQF
>TRBV5-1|TRBJ2-7|TRBD2
ASSLTLAGDIGSGEQY
>TRBV18|TRBJ1-1|-
ASSPTRGTEAF
>TRBV27|TRBJ1-2|-
ASSLSTGNYGYT
>TRBV7-9|TRBJ2-7|TRBD1
ASSLNPGQAT
>TRBV7-9|TRBJ2-1|-
ASSSSRKQF
>TRBV7-9|TRBJ2-7|-
ASSLEQGWREQY
>TRBV12-3/TRBV12-4|TRBJ2-1|-
ASSRYPGTKNEQF
>TRBV7-2|TRBJ2-3|-
ASSLAPQGKTDTQY
>TRBV7-2|TRBJ2-7|-
ASSLTAGSYEQY
>TRBV20-1|TRBJ2-7|-
SARDRDRYEQY
>TRBV6-2/TRBV6-3|TRBJ2-2|-
ASSSGYTGELF
>TRBV4-3|TRBJ2-1|-
ASSRGTPLYNEQF
>TRBV27|TRBJ1-5|-
ASGFNQPQH
>TRBV20-1|TRBJ2-7|-
SARDPRGRDFDTHEQY
>TRBV7-9|TRBJ2-5|TRBD1
ASSPGQAKETQY
>TRBV7-2|TRBJ2-3|-
ASSLLVDPDTQY
>TRBV28|TRBJ2-3|TRBD1
ASSKTGGRTDTQY
>TRBV4-2|TRBJ2-1|-
ASSQDLLLRDEQF
>TRBV12-3/TRBV12-4|TRBJ2-3|TRBD2
ASSLTSGRVRDTQY
>TRBV12-3/TRBV12-4|TRBJ2-7|-
ASRELDTPIGEQY
>TRBV7-2|TRBJ1-2|-
ASSLMGDGYT
>TRBV12-3/TRBV12-4|TRBJ2-3|TRBD2
ASSRRGGRADTQY
>TRBV6-1|TRBJ1-6|-
ASSGILNSPLH
>TRBV28|TRBJ2-2|-
ASGPTGAGTGELF
>TRBV5-1|TRBJ2-1|-
ASSFAGTPNEQF
>TRBV30|TRBJ2-1|-
AWSPDLDNEQF
>TRBV5-1|TRBJ2-7|-
ASAVRPLGGPNEQY
>TRBV5-5|TRBJ2-2|TRBD1
ASSFGQGWTGELF
>TRBV27|TRBJ2-1|TRBD2
ASSRGDAGYNEQF
>TRBV20-1|TRBJ2-3|TRBD2
SARLHSGGAGDTQY
>TRBV20-1|TRBJ2-1|TRBD2
SARALAGGGEQF
>TRBV20-1|TRBJ2-1|TRBD2
SWGGTDRREQF
>TRBV20-1|TRBJ1-5|TRBD1
SATGTGVNQPQH
>TRBV7-9|TRBJ1-5|-
ASSLDRNQPQH
>TRBV5-1|TRBJ2-1|-
ASSLAVQNNEQF
>TRBV30|TRBJ2-1|-
AWRSLYEQF
>TRBV6-2/TRBV6-3|TRBJ2-3|TRBD1
ASSYSPGQQSDTQY
>TRBV18|TRBJ2-5|-
ASSPQGGETQY